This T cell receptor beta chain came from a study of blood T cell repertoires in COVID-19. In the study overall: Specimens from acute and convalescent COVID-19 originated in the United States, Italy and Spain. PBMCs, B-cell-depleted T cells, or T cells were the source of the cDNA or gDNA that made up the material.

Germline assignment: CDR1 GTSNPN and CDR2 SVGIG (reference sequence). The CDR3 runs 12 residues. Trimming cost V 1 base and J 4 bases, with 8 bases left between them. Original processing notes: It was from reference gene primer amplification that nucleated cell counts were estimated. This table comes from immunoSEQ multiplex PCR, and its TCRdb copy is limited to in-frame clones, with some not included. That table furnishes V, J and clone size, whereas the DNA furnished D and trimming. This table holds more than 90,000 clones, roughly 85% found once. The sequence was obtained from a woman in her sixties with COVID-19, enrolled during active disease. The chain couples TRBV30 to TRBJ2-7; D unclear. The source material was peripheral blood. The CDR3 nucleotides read TGTGCCTGGAGTGACAGCCGATACGAGCAGTACTTC. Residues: CAWSDSRYEQYF.